This T cell receptor beta chain was captured by sequencing in a study of Graves' ophthalmopathy and Graves' hyperthyroidism. This clonotype was recorded many times. RNA transcripts were the source from which TCR beta CDR3 regions were amplified. An initial RT-PCR round employing HTBI primers preceded a second-round multiplex PCR. TCRdb passed the multiplex PCR reads through MiXCR, listing each CDR3 protein once. The table includes about 370,000 distinct CDR3 sequences, about a sixth detected once. This TCR derives from a woman younger than 30 with Graves' ophthalmopathy. The sample was peripheral blood.

The CDR3 region is CATSDGHGGYTEAFF. The CDR3 DNA reads as TGTGCCACCAGTGATGGGCACGGTGGATACACTGAAGCTTTCTTT. J is TRBJ1-1 and V is TRBV24-1; D gene ambiguous. V was trimmed by 3 bases and J by 3 bases, leaving 13 bases between them. Per the germline V gene, CDR1 is KGHDR and CDR2 is SFDVKD. This CDR3 is built from 15 residues.